This T cell receptor (beta chain) was identified during a study of shared clonotypes between healthy human individuals. Study observations and caveats: Rarefaction demonstrated incomplete sorted-subset sequencing despite large depth.

Deep-level settings were used for running the assay. Authors' analysis steps: Junction-only sequences without quality scores were provided by ImmunoSEQ, so filtering was different. The table came from immunoSEQ multiplex PCR; TCRdb's copy has only in-frame clones and leaves some out. V and J calls plus clone size are reproduced from that table; the DNA served to infer D and trimming. Of a few million clones listed, over 90% are singletons. Worth noting for this clone: As yet, its antigen is unknown.

CDR3 length equals 14 residues. Germline V CDR1 and CDR2: MNHNY, SVGAGI (reference sequence). V dropped 2 bases and J dropped 3 bases, with 5 bases sitting between them. This sequence joins TRBV6-6 and TRBJ2-6; tentatively, D is TRBD2 (5 bases). This receptor was taken from a man aged 18 to 30 in good health. Some clones in this sample may be carry-over from other donors' samples. What was sequenced was naive CD4+ T cells from PBMCs. Subset: CD45RA+ positively selected. The CDR3, as DNA: TGTGCCAGCAGTTACCGGGGTGGGGCCAACGTCCTGACTTTC. Amino acid sequence: CASSYRGGANVLTF.